Presented here are 14 T cell receptor beta chains from one specimen sequenced in a study of blood T cell repertoires in COVID-19. Sequenced by immunoSEQ multiplex PCR; TCRdb stores in-frame clones only, minus some. The sample shows over 80,000 clones, approximately 86% of them seen only once. Sequencing was performed on peripheral blood. The receptors were sampled from a man between 70 and 80 years old with acute or convalescent COVID-19.

In DNA form, the CDR3 reads TGTGCCAGTAGTATAGGTGGGGCCAACAGGCACAATCAGCCCCAGCATTTT. This sequence encodes CASSIGGANRHNQPQHF. The chain recombines TRBV19 with TRBJ1-5, with a weak D call TRBD1 (5 bases). In germline, CDR1 is LNHDA, CDR2 SQIVND (reference sequence). Trimming took 1 base from V and 3 from J, leaving 16 bases between them. This CDR3 contains 17 residues.

The chain recombines TRBV7-7 with TRBJ2-5, with 9 bases matching TRBD2. V was pared by 1 base and J by 5 bases, with 8 bases of the junction left unmatched. This CDR3 has 16 residues. The germline V gene has CDR1 SSHAT and CDR2 FNYEAQ (reference sequence). The CDR3 here is CASSLEGGGAWETQYF. The CDR3 bases are TGTGCCAGCAGCTTAGAAGGCGGGGGGGCCTGGGAGACCCAGTACTTC.

The rearrangement links TRBV7-2 to TRBJ2-3, with D maybe TRBD2 (5 bases). Germline CDR1 is SGHTA and CDR2 is FQGNSA. This CDR3 is 15 amino acids long. Trimming stripped 1 base from V and 2 bases from J, with 10 bases between. The CDR3 DNA sequence: TGTGCCAGCAGCTTAGTCAGCGGAGCCACAGATACGCAGTATTTT. Translated: CASSLVSGATDTQYF.

The rearrangement joins TRBV4-1 to TRBJ1-5; D is uncertain. The CDR3 consists of 19 residues. The ends were cut back, 1 base at V and 2 bases at J, with 21 bases in the middle. Germline lookup yields CDR1 MGHRA and CDR2 YSYEKL. In nucleotides, the CDR3 is TGCGCCAGCAGCCAAGCACCAAAGGTTCCGGGAAAGGGCAATCAGCCCCAGCATTTT. Translating gives CASSQAPKVPGKGNQPQHF.

The chain recombines TRBV7-8 with TRBJ2-7; a weak D match, TRBD1 (5 bases). The V and J ends lost 5 bases and 4 bases respectively, with 9 bases between them. This CDR3 contains 12 residues. The germline CDR1 and CDR2 sequences are SGHVS and FQNEAQ. CDR3 in amino acids: CASSPAGYEQYF. CDR3 DNA: TGTGCCAGCAGCCCGGCAGGGTACGAGCAGTACTTC.

V is TRBV7-2 and J is TRBJ1-4, with a possible D match to TRBD1 (6 bases). Germline V gene data show CDR1 as SGHTA and CDR2 as FQGNSA. Trimming pared 6 bases from V and 8 bases from J, leaving 19 bases between. This CDR3 has 15 residues. Here the CDR3 DNA reads TGTGCCAGCAGGCAAGGACAGACTGAGAGGGAAAAACTGTTTTTT. It is translated as CASRQGQTEREKLFF.

The chain joins TRBV10-3 to TRBJ2-3, with D perhaps matching TRBD1 (5 bases). This CDR3 has 14 amino acids. V lost 3 bases and J lost 1, with 8 bases in between. Germline V gene data show CDR1 as ENHRY and CDR2 as SYGVKD. DNA of the CDR3: TGTGCCATCAGTGATCAACAGGGCACAGATACGCAGTATTTT. It is translated as CAISDQQGTDTQYF.

This clone is termed medium-sized (0.01 to 0.1%). Other DNA sequences from this sample encode an identical CDR3 as well. The chain uses TRBV19 and TRBJ2-1, with TRBD2 as a possible D gene (5 bases). This CDR3 has 16 residues. In germline, CDR1 is LNHDA, CDR2 SQIVND (reference sequence). Deletions cut 5 bases from V and 0 bases from J, with 14 bases between. This CDR3 is CASSRRGGGSYNEQFF. The DNA for the CDR3 is TGTGCCAGTAGTCGACGGGGTGGAGGCTCCTACAATGAGCAGTTCTTC. Together with reference TRBV19 and TRBJ2-1, the CDR3 gives the full variable domain: DGGITQSPKYLFRKEGQNVTLSCEQNLNHDAMYWYRQDPGQGLRLIYYSQIVNDFQKGDIAEGYSVSREKKESFPLTVTSAQKNPTAFYLCASSRRGGGSYNEQFFGPGTRLTVL.

V is TRBV6-5 and J is TRBJ1-2; D may be TRBD1 (6 bases). The CDR3 is made up of 14 amino acids. CDR1 is MNHEY and CDR2 is SVGAGI in the germline V gene. V gave up 6 bases and J gave up 2 bases, with 13 bases separating them. The CDR3 DNA is TGTGCCAGCAGGAAAACCCAGGGGAACTATGGCTACACCTTC. This gives the protein CASRKTQGNYGYTF.

The V gene is TRBV11-2, the J gene TRBJ2-3; D is unclear. Trimming took 4 bases from V and 4 from J, leaving 6 bases between them. Per germline, CDR1 SGHAT and CDR2 FQNNGV. CDR3 length: 12 amino acids. As DNA, the CDR3 is TGTGCCAGCAGCTCCTATCCAGATACGCAGTATTTT. It translates to CASSSYPDTQYF.

The rearrangement uses TRBV18 and TRBJ2-3; TRBD2 agrees at 15 bases. Germline-derived CDR1 and CDR2 are KGHSH and LQKENI. The CDR3 is 18 amino acids. Trimming took 3 bases from V and 4 from J; bases not matched to a gene: 8. The CDR3: CASSPGLAGGQVADTQYF. The CDR3 DNA sequence: TGTGCCAGCTCACCGGGACTAGCGGGAGGACAGGTGGCAGATACGCAGTATTTT.

This rearrangement joins TRBV11-2 to TRBJ2-3; tentatively, D is TRBD2 (6 bases). This CDR3 has 15 residues. CDR1 SGHAT and CDR2 FQNNGV come from the germline V gene. V was cut by 5 bases and J by 4 bases, with 16 bases left in between. The CDR3 sequence: CASSPQVGGADTQYF. DNA of the CDR3: TGTGCCAGCAGCCCCCAGGTGGGGGGAGCAGATACGCAGTATTTT.

The chain uses TRBV12-5 and TRBJ2-1; 11 bases line up with TRBD2. Per the germline V gene, CDR1 is LGHNT and CDR2 is FRNRAP. The junction had 4 bases not matched to a gene; V was cut back by 3 bases and J by 6 bases. The CDR3 is 15 residues long. CDR3: CASGLQLAGANEQFF. Here the CDR3 DNA reads TGTGCTAGTGGTTTACAACTAGCGGGAGCCAATGAGCAGTTCTTC.

This chain joins TRBV5-1 and TRBJ2-5; D possibly corresponds to TRBD1 (6 bases). CDR1 is SGHRS, CDR2 YFSETQ, per germline. V was clipped by 0 bases and J by 5 bases, with 11 bases between them. The CDR3 sequence is 14 residues long. The CDR3 DNA sequence: TGCGCCAGCAGCTTGGCCTTGGGGGCTGAGACCCAGTACTTC. Translated, it gives CASSLALGAETQYF.